Reported below is one TCR beta chain. Its antigen is still unknown. This sample stems from a study of cytomegalovirus exposure and HLA in healthy donors. Study summary: The roughly 120 validation repertoires, a later analysis reported, used the same platform as the roughly 710 first-cohort repertoires. Study-level findings and limits: For most TCR sequences rarity was the rule, although some public TCRs occurred in many donors. Cytomegalovirus-associated TCR beta chains were listed, numbering 150 to 200.

In germline, CDR1 is SNHLY, CDR2 FYNNEI. CDR3 size: 16 residues. V was pared by 0 bases and J by 3 bases, with 4 bases of the junction left unmatched. The assay was immunoSEQ multiplex PCR, and TCRdb's table has in-frame clones only and misses some. The data contain tens of thousands of clones, roughly 94% of them seen just once; the ten biggest clones take up approximately 0.73%. The chain employs TRBV2 and TRBJ2-1; 8 nucleotides line up with TRBD2. The TCR comes from a woman between 18 and 29 years old in good health and CMV-seronegative. The sample taken for sequencing was PBMCs. The CDR3 DNA sequence: TGTGCCAGCAGTGAAGCCCCGGGGGGGGTCTACAATGAGCAGTTCTTC. Translation gives CASSEAPGGVYNEQFF.